This T cell receptor (beta chain) was sequenced in a study of CD8+ T cells in alopecia areata. Study-level information: Patients in the treated group were given tofacitinib by mouth, 5 to 10 mg twice a day.

The V and J ends lost 5 bases and 3 bases, in that order; junction bases with no gene match: 4. The CDR3 covers 13 residues. Looked up from germline, CDR1 is SGHDT and CDR2 is YYEEEE. Broader study findings: Scalp samples also yield sequences from resident alphabeta T cells of normal skin. While patients received tofacitinib, many expanded lesional clones remained present in scalp and blood. The study found TCR sharing across patients less clear than in mice, possibly for HLA reasons.

Treatment denoted: oral pan-JAK inhibitor, 5-10 mg twice daily. Sequencing used cDNA as its template, made by extracting RNA and reverse transcribing it. The method was immunoSEQ multiplex PCR; TCRdb's version includes in-frame clones alone and lacks a portion of them. There are roughly 110,000 clones in the sample; about 59% occur only once, and less than 15% lies in the top ten. This clone was seen a few times. The antigen remains undetermined. The chain joins TRBV5-6 to TRBJ2-7, with 8 bases fitting TRBD1. The sequences come from CD8+ T cells sorted from blood, collected at week 24, from a patient treated with tofacitinib. The origin of this receptor is a human donor with alopecia areata. This chain's CDR3 is CASRGQDLYEQYF. In DNA, the CDR3 is TGTGCCAGCAGGGGACAGGACCTCTACGAGCAGTACTTC.